The 6 T cell receptor beta chains below were found in one sample sequenced in a study of graft-versus-host responses after intestinal transplantation. For these TCRs, the target antigens are not known. TCRdb's table, derived via immunoSEQ multiplex PCR, lists solely in-frame clones and lacks some. Here the sample spans around 90,000 clones, around 93% being singletons. This material consisted of unstimulated CD8+ T cells sorted from spleen or lymph node cells, taken before transplant. These receptors all come from a human donor who was the organ donor for an intestinal transplant.

The chain has TRBV11-2 and TRBJ2-5; 11 bases agree with TRBD1. J lost 1 base, V lost 5 bases, and 6 bases had no gene match. The germline V gene has CDR1 SGHAT and CDR2 FQNNGV. CDR3 length: 16 amino acids. CDR3 DNA sequence: TGTGCCAGCAGCGCTGGGACAGGGGGACTCCAAGAGACCCAGTACTTC. Translation: CASSAGTGGLQETQYF.

The rearrangement uses TRBV6-4 and TRBJ2-1; 9 nucleotides line up with TRBD2. The V segment lost 10 bases and the J segment 0 bases; nucleotides outside the gene matches: 13. The length of the CDR3 is 17 residues. Germline V CDR1 and CDR2: MRHNA, SNTAGT. Here the CDR3 reads CATAASGGSSSYNEQFF. DNA of the CDR3: TGTGCCACCGCGGCCAGCGGGGGGTCTAGCTCCTACAATGAGCAGTTCTTC.

The chain has TRBV15 and TRBJ2-4; the match to TRBD1 covers 7 bases. The CDR3 has 15 residues. Germline CDR1 is LNHNV and CDR2 is YYDKDF (reference sequence). J gave up 0 bases and V 5 bases, and 4 bases lay outside the gene matches. The CDR3 DNA follows: TGTGCCACCAGCGCACACAGGGGAGCCAAAAACATTCAGTACTTC. Amino acid sequence: CATSAHRGAKNIQYF.

This sequence joins TRBV27 and TRBJ2-3; TRBD2 aligns across 12 bases. The CDR3 covers 16 residues. Germline V gene data show CDR1 as MNHEY and CDR2 as SMNVEV (reference sequence). The V segment lost 5 bases and the J segment 2 bases; nucleotides outside the gene matches: 5. The CDR3 nucleotides are TGTGCCAGCAGTCTAGCGGGAGGGCCTTACACAGATACGCAGTATTTT. Its translation: CASSLAGGPYTDTQYF.

The chain links TRBV6-1 to TRBJ1-2; weak D call: TRBD1 (5 bases). Germline-derived CDR1 and CDR2 are MNHNS and SASEGT. The CDR3 extends over 14 amino acids. The ends were cut back, 7 bases at V and 8 bases at J, with 20 bases in the middle. The CDR3 nucleotides are TGTGCCAGCACAACCGGAAGGGGCCCGGGCGGCTACACCTTC. Protein: CASTTGRGPGGYTF.

The gene calls are TRBV4-1 and TRBJ2-3; TRBD2 aligns across 10 bases. This CDR3 is 18 amino acids long. Germline assignment: CDR1 MGHRA and CDR2 YSYEKL. J was trimmed by 4 bases and V by 2 bases; bases with no gene match: 12. DNA of the CDR3: TGCGCCAGCAGCCAACGGGGACTAGCGATCGTGTGGCCAGATACGCAGTATTTT. It specifies CASSQRGLAIVWPDTQYF.